This T cell receptor (beta chain) was sequenced in a study of cytotoxic CD8 clonotypes in ibrutinib-treated CLL. The protocol was immunoSEQ multiplex PCR, while the TCRdb copy is restricted to in-frame clones and leaves out a portion. This sample carries 150,000 to 200,000 clones, approximately 80% of them seen once, and the ten largest clones take about 5%. The germline gives CDR1 SGHTA, CDR2 FQGTGA. V was pared by 3 bases and J by 7 bases, with 8 bases of the junction left unmatched. The CDR3 is 15 amino acids. The chain carries TRBV7-3 and TRBJ2-2; TRBD1 aligns across 7 bases. The sequence was collected from a human donor with chronic lymphocytic leukemia. The sequenced sample was PBMCs, obtained after 24 months of ibrutinib treatment. Here the CDR3 reads CASSLGRGNNGELFF. The CDR3 region has the DNA TGTGCCAGCAGCTTGGGCAGGGGGAATAACGGGGAGCTGTTTTTT.